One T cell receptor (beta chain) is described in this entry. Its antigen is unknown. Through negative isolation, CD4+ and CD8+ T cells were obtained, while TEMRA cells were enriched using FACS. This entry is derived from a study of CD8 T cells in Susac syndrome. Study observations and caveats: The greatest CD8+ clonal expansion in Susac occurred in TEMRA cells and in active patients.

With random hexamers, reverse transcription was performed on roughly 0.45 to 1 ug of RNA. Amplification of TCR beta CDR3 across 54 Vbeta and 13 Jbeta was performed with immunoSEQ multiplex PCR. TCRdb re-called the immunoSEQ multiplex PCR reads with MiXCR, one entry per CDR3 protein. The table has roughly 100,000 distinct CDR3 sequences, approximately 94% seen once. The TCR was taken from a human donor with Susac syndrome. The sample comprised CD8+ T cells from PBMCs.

This chain's CDR3 is CASSALRTSRSREQYF. The CDR3 nucleotides read TGTGCCAGCAGCGCCCTGAGGACTAGCCGGTCGAGGGAGCAGTACTTC. This chain joins TRBV9 and TRBJ2-7; 8 bases agree with TRBD2. This CDR3 has 16 residues. J was trimmed by 7 bases and V by 3 bases; bases with no gene match: 15. The germline CDR1 and CDR2 sequences are SGDLS and YYNGEE.